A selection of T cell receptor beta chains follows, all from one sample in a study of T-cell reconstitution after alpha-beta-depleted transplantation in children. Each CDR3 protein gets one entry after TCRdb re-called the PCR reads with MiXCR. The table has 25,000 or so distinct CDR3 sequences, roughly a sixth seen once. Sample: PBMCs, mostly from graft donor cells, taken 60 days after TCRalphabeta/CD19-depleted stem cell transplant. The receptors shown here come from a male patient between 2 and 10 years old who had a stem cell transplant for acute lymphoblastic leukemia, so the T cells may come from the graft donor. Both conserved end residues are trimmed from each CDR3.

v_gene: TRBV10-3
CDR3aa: AAGQGLGQPQH

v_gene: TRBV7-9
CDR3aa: ASSLVSVSWYGYT

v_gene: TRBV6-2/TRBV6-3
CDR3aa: ASRPSFWAYEQY

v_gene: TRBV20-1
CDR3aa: SARDRGQETQY

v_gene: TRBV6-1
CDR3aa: ASSDRGVSSPNTIY

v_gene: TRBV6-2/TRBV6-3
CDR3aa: ASSYAQGNHEQY

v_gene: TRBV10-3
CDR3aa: AISESTRGRPEAF

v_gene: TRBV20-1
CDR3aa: SAVVGTSYEQY

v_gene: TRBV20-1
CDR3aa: SARDLGGKGYT

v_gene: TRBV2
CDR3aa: ASSENPTGYT

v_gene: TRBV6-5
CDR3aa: ASSYSILPLAGVGETQY

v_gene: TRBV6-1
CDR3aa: ASYLGVNTEAF

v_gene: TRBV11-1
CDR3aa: ASSLPGQSYNEQF

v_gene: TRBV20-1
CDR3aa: SAPQGLRNSPLH

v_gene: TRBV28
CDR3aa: ASSSRESSYNEQF

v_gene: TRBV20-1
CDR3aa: SATSPDRANYGYT

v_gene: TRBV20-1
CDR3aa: SHIGTGQETQY

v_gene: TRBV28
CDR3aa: ASRPTGTYGYT

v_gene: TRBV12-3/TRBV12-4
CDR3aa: ASSLSSGGAWELF